Below are 19 T cell receptor beta chains sequenced from a single sample in a study of T cell responses to AZD1222 COVID-19 vaccine. Some clones are missing from TCRdb's copy, which holds only in-frame ones; the method was immunoSEQ multiplex PCR. The table records tens of thousands of clones, 92% of them present only once. Sequencing used peripheral blood, obtained 28 days after the second AZD1222 dose. All receptors come from an adult who received the AZD1222 COVID-19 vaccine.

The sample holds one count of this clone. This sequence joins TRBV3-1 (or the pseudogene TRBV3-2) and TRBJ1-4; D call uncertain. Deletions cut 1 base from V and 4 bases from J, with 10 bases between. The CDR3 is 15 amino acids. The germline CDR1 and CDR2 sequences are LGHDT and YNNKEL (reference sequence). CDR3 sequence: CASSQGGPVNEKLFF. The CDR3 DNA sequence: TGTGCCAGCAGCCAAGGAGGTCCTGTTAATGAAAAACTGTTTTTT.

This clone has only one observation. This chain links TRBV7-8 with TRBJ1-1; D unresolved. The CDR3 runs 15 residues. CDR1 and CDR2 (germline): SGHVS, FQNEAQ. Between the trimmed V and J ends, which lost 6 bases and 2 bases, there was a span of 16 bases. The CDR3 here is CASSYRVGANTEAFF. CDR3 bases: TGTGCCAGCAGTTACCGCGTAGGCGCTAACACTGAAGCTTTCTTT.

The chain employs TRBV6-1 and TRBJ2-7; 9 bases map to TRBD2. This CDR3 is 17 amino acids long. Germline CDR1 and CDR2: MNHNS and SASEGT. The junction had 8 bases not matched to a gene; V was cut back by 2 bases and J by 0 bases. CDR3 nucleotide sequence: TGTGCCAGCAGTGAAATGCGGCTAGCGGGGCTCTCCTACGAGCAGTACTTC. Its protein product is CASSEMRLAGLSYEQYF.

The V and J genes are TRBV19 and TRBJ1-5; 9 bases align to TRBD1. Germline values: CDR1 LNHDA, CDR2 SQIVND (reference sequence). This CDR3 has 13 amino acids. V dropped 6 bases and J dropped 10; count of bases not matched to a gene: 7. The CDR3 region has the DNA TGTGCCAGTAGCGGACAGGGGCCTGTCCCCCAGCATTTT. This translates into CASSGQGPVPQHF. Full variable domain (remainder filled in from reference TRBV19 and TRBJ1-5): DGGITQSPKYLFRKEGQNVTLSCEQNLNHDAMYWYRQDPGQGLRLIYYSQIVNDFQKGDIAEGYSVSREKKESFPLTVTSAQKNPTAFYLCASSGQGPVPQHFGDGTRLSIL.

CDR3 region: CASTTRWDRVGYTF. DNA of the CDR3: TGTGCCAGCACCACAAGATGGGACAGGGTAGGCTACACCTTC. The chain employs TRBV9 and TRBJ1-2; 9 bases line up with TRBD1. V dropped 6 bases and J dropped 8; count of bases not matched to a gene: 11. The germline gives CDR1 SGDLS, CDR2 YYNGEE. CDR3 length: 14 amino acids.

The rearrangement uses TRBV7-2 and TRBJ1-2; perhaps TRBD1 as D (5 bases). Trimming cost V 6 bases and J 0 bases, with 17 bases left between them. Germline values: CDR1 SGHTA, CDR2 FQGNSA. This CDR3 has 16 amino acids. This chain's CDR3 is CASSVRGDGTNYGYTF. The CDR3, as DNA: TGTGCCAGCAGTGTACGGGGGGACGGGACTAACTATGGCTACACCTTC.

The V and J genes are TRBV5-6 and TRBJ1-1; D is perhaps TRBD1 (5 bases). Germline CDR1 reads SGHDT; CDR2 reads YYEEEE. V lost 4 bases to trimming and J lost 4 bases, with 11 bases between them. CDR3 size: 13 residues. CDR3 DNA: TGTGCCAGCAGCCTCGACAGTTTCACTGAAGCTTTCTTT. Translation gives CASSLDSFTEAFF.

This chain uses TRBV28 with TRBJ1-1; D is perhaps TRBD1 (6 bases). CDR1 and CDR2 from the germline V gene are MDHEN and SYDVKM. Trimming took 6 bases from V and 4 from J, leaving 18 bases between them. The length of the CDR3 is 15 residues. CDR3 residues: CASSRGGTRGTEAFF. In DNA form, the CDR3 reads TGTGCCAGCAGCAGGGGCGGAACACGGGGCACTGAAGCTTTCTTT.

The V call is TRBV5-1, the J call TRBJ1-2; D not certain. The V end was cut by 4 bases, the J end by 2 bases, with 15 bases between. The length of the CDR3 is 15 residues. Germline CDR1 reads SGHRS; CDR2 reads YFSETQ. CDR3 nucleotides: TGCGCCAGCAGCCCGGTTTTAGGTGGAAACTATGGCTACACCTTC. This codes for CASSPVLGGNYGYTF.

The rearrangement joins TRBV4-2 to TRBJ2-5, with 11 bases aligning to TRBD2. With V trimmed by 0 bases and J by 2 bases, 14 bases remained unmatched. CDR1 LGHNA and CDR2 YNFKEQ come from the germline V gene. The length of the CDR3 is 20 residues. The CDR3 reads CASSQDPFSGGADIQETQYF. The DNA for the CDR3 is TGTGCCAGCAGCCAAGATCCGTTTAGCGGGGGGGCCGACATACAAGAGACCCAGTACTTC.

The chain links TRBV9 to TRBJ1-1; D is unclear. CDR1 and CDR2 (germline): SGDLS, YYNGEE. The V end lost 2 bases, the J end lost 2 bases, and 7 bases lay between the germline ends. The length of the CDR3 is 13 residues. The CDR3 sequence: CASSVAPNTEAFF. The CDR3 DNA reads TGTGCCAGCAGCGTGGCACCCAACACTGAAGCTTTCTTT.

This chain joins TRBV4-1 and TRBJ2-3; D possibly corresponds to TRBD2 (5 bases). The germline V gene has CDR1 MGHRA and CDR2 YSYEKL. CDR3 length equals 15 residues. The V and J ends lost 0 bases and 2 bases respectively, with 9 bases between them. CDR3 DNA sequence: TGCGCCAGCAGCCAAGAGAGGGCGTACACAGATACGCAGTATTTT. Translating it yields CASSQERAYTDTQYF.

The chain has TRBV4-3 and TRBJ2-5; TRBD1 aligns across 7 bases. The trim removed 1 base at V and 5 bases at J, leaving 7 bases unmatched. Looked up from germline, CDR1 is LGHNA and CDR2 is YSLEER. The CDR3 contains 15 residues. CDR3 nucleotide sequence: TGCGCCAGCAGCCAAGCAGGGGGTGCAGGGGAGACCCAGTACTTC. This sequence encodes CASSQAGGAGETQYF.

This sequence joins TRBV12-3 or TRBV12-4 and TRBJ1-2, with TRBD1 matching 10 bases. The CDR3 runs to 13 residues. The ends lost 8 bases at V and 5 bases at J; junction bases unmatched: 5. CDR3 residues: CASGDRGIYGYTF. The DNA of the CDR3 is TGTGCCAGCGGGGACAGGGGCATTTATGGCTACACCTTC.

The rearrangement links TRBV4-2 to TRBJ1-2; 9 nucleotides agree with TRBD1. There are 16 residues in the CDR3. CDR1 LGHNA and CDR2 YNFKEQ come from the germline V gene. With 2 bases clipped from V and 8 bases from J, the junction kept 12 bases outside the gene matches. The CDR3 coding sequence is TGTGCCAGCAGCCAAAGGATTGGGACAGGGCTTTTGGGCTACACCTTC. This sequence encodes CASSQRIGTGLLGYTF.

The rearrangement links TRBV18 to TRBJ1-2, with 7 positions matching TRBD1. The J segment lost 6 bases and the V segment lost 4 bases, leaving 2 bases of the junction unmatched. The germline CDR1 and CDR2 sequences are KGHSH and LQKENI. The length of the CDR3 is 12 residues. CDR3 DNA: TGTGCCAGCTCACGAGGGGGCAATGGCTACACCTTC. This codes for CASSRGGNGYTF.

The rearrangement links TRBV6-2 or TRBV6-3 to TRBJ2-5; 7 nucleotides line up with TRBD2. J gave up 2 bases and V 6 bases, and 12 bases lay outside the gene matches. Germline CDR1 is MNHEY and CDR2 is SVGEGT. The CDR3 runs 16 residues. CDR3 in DNA: TGTGCCAGCAGCCCACGCCAGGGAGGGATTCAAGAGACCCAGTACTTC. Translation: CASSPRQGGIQETQYF.

CDR3 DNA sequence: TGTGCCAGCAGCTTAGATTCCGCAAACGAGCAGTACTTC. It encodes CASSLDSANEQYF. The chain is built from TRBV7-9 and TRBJ2-7; D is ambiguous. Deletions cut 1 base from V and 5 bases from J, with 9 bases between. Germline CDR1 is SEHNR and CDR2 is FQNEAQ (reference sequence). The CDR3 sequence is 13 residues long.

The chain joins TRBV18 to TRBJ1-1; D unclear. The length of the CDR3 is 15 residues. V was pared by 1 base and J by 1 base, with 10 bases between. CDR1 and CDR2 from the germline V gene are KGHSH and LQKENI. CDR3 in DNA: TGTGCCAGCTCACCACGTATTGCAGAGAACACTGAAGCTTTCTTT. Encoded protein: CASSPRIAENTEAFF.